The clone carrying this T cell receptor (beta chain) has a handful of counts. Its target is unknown. Graves' hyperthyroidism showing no ophthalmopathy progression within 18 months was considered stable. Disease duration under 2 months; hyperthyroidism patients were aged 18 to 65. There were TCR beta CDR3 regions amplified from RNA transcripts. Researchers ran a first-round RT-PCR on the TCR CDR3 using the HTBI primer set. TCRdb itself ran the multiplex PCR reads through MiXCR, one entry per CDR3 protein. The sample has approximately 520,000 distinct CDR3 sequences, about a fifth seen once; the top ten hold 26%. Trimming cost V 3 bases and J 5 bases, with 10 bases left between them. The CDR3 spans 13 residues. Germline CDR1 SEHNR, CDR2 FQNEAQ (reference sequence). The data belong to a study of T cells in Graves' hyperthyroidism and ophthalmopathy. Study conclusions and caveats: Researchers report that a 13 V-J model separated ophthalmopathy from stable hyperthyroidism. In the blood, most expanded thyroid clonotypes above 0.001 appeared as well.

The receptor was isolated from a man aged 18 to 29 with Graves' hyperthyroidism. The V and J genes are TRBV7-9 and TRBJ2-5; a weak D match, TRBD1 (6 bases). Source material: blood. CDR3 protein: CASSFQGMETQYF. DNA of the CDR3: TGTGCCAGCAGCTTCCAGGGGATGGAGACCCAGTACTTC.